The present entry profiles one TCR beta chain with its context. The antigen is not known. This CDR3 is also generated by other DNA sequences in the sample. The healthy adult donors were HIV-negative and reported no recent acute infections or vaccinations. The germline gives CDR1 MNHEY, CDR2 SVGAGI. Trimming removed 6 bases from V and 7 bases from J; junction bases left unmatched: 2. The CDR3 sequence is 13 residues long. The source of the sample is a study of shared clonotypes between healthy human individuals. Study-wide findings and caveats: Clonotype sharing across a handful of donors was observed for around 5% of naive CD4 clonotypes. Relative to memory subsets, naive subsets generally showed larger estimated richness.

About 30,000 T cell genomes, or around 0.2 ug DNA, went into the sorted-subset replicate PCRs. Only in-frame clones appear in the TCRdb table, and some are missing; sequencing was by immunoSEQ multiplex PCR. The sample has some 2,100,000 clones, 95% seen once. What was sequenced was naive CD4+ T cells sorted from blood. Subset given: CD45RA+ positively selected. The clonotype was recovered from a man in his late teens or twenties in good health. The gene calls are TRBV6-5 and TRBJ2-1; TRBD2 matches at 11 bases. CDR3 in DNA: TGTGCCAGCAGCAGACTAGCGGGGAATGAGCAGTTCTTC. It codes for CASSRLAGNEQFF.